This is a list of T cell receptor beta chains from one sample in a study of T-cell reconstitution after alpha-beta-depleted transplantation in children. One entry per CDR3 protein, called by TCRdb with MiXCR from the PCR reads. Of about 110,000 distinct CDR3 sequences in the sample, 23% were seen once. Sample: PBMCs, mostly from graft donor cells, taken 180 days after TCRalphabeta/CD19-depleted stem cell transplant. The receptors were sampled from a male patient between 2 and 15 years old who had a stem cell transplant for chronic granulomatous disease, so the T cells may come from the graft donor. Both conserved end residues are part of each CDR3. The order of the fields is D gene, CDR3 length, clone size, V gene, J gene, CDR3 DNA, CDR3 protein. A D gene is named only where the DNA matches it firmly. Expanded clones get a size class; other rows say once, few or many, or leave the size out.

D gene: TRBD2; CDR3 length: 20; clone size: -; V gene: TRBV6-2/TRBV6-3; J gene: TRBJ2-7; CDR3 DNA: TGTGCCAGCAGTCCCCTTTCCCCGGGACTAGCGGGAGCGCCTGCCGACGAGCAGTACTTC; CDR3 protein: CASSPLSPGLAGAPADEQYF
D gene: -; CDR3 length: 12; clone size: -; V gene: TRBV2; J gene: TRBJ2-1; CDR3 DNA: TGTGCCAGCATGAGAGGGACTTTGTATGAGTTCTTC; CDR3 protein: CASMRGTLYEFF
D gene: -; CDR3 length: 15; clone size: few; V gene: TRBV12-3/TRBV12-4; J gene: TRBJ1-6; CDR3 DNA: TGTGCCAGCAGTTTAACGCGTAGTAATAATTCACCCCTCCACTTT; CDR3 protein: CASSLTRSNNSPLHF
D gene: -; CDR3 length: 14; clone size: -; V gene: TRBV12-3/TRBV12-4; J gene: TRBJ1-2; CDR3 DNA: TGTGCCAGCAGTTTATTGGAGGGGAGGGGAGGCTACACCTTC; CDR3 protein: CASSLLEGRGGYTF
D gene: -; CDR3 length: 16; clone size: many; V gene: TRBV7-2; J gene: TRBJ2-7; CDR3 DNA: TGTGCCAGCAGCCCCCATAAGGACTTCCTTTCCTACGAGCAGTACTTC; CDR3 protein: CASSPHKDFLSYEQYF
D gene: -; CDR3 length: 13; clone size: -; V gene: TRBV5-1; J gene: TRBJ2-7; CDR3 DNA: TGCGCCAGCAGCTTGGGGACAATCTACGAGCAGTACTTC; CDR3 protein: CASSLGTIYEQYF
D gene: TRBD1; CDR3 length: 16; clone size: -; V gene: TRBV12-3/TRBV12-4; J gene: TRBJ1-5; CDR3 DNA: TGTGCCAGTTCCCGGTTCGCCGGGACAGCTAATCAGCCCCAGCATTTT; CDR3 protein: CASSRFAGTANQPQHF
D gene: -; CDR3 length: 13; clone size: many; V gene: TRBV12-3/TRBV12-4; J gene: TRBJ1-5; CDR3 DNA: TGTGCCAGCAGTTTTACAAGCAATCAGCCCCAGCATTTT; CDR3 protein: CASSFTSNQPQHF
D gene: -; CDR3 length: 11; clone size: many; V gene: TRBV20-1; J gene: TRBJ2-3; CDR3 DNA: TGCAGTGCTAAGGGCCACAATACGCAGTATTTT; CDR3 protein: CSAKGHNTQYF
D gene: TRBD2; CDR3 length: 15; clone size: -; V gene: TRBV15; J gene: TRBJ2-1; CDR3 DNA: TGTGCCACCAGCAGAGATATAGCGGGGGAGAATGAGCAGTTCTTC; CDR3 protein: CATSRDIAGENEQFF
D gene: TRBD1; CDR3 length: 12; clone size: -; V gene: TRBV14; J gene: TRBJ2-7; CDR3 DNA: TGTGCCAGCAGAGGGGGACAGTCCGAGCAGTACTTC; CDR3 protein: CASRGGQSEQYF
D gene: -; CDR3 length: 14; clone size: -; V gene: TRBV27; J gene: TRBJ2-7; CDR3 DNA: TGTGCCAGCAGTACACAGGGCGCCTCCTACGAGCAGTACTTC; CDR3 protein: CASSTQGASYEQYF
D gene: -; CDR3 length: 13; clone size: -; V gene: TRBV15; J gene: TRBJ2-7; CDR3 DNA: TGTGCCACCCAGCCCCATTTCCGCTACGAGCAGTACTTC; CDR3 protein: CATQPHFRYEQYF
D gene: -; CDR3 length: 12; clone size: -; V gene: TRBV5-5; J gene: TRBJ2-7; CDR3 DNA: TGTGCCAGCAGCTTGGCCTATTCCGAGCAGTACTTC; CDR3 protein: CASSLAYSEQYF
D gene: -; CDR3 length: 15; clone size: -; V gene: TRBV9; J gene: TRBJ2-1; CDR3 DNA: TGTGCCAGCAGCGCTCTAGCAAATCTCTACAATGAGCAGTTCTTC; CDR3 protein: CASSALANLYNEQFF
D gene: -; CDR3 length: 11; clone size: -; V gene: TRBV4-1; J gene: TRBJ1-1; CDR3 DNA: TGCGCCAGCGTGGAGAACACTGAAGCTTTCTTT; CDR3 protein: CASVENTEAFF
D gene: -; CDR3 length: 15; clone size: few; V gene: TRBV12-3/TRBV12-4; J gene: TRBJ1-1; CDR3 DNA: TGTGCCAGCAGTTATACCCCCTCCCCGAACACTGAAGCTTTCTTT; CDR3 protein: CASSYTPSPNTEAFF
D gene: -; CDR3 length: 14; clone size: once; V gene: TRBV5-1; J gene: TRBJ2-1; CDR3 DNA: TGCGCCAGCAGCTTGTTCCCCTCCTACAATGAGCAGTTCTTC; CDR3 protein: CASSLFPSYNEQFF
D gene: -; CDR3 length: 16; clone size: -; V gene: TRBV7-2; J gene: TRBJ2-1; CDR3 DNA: TGTGCCAGCAGCTTAGGATCAGGGAGGTCCTACAATGAGCAGTTCTTC; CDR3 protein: CASSLGSGRSYNEQFF
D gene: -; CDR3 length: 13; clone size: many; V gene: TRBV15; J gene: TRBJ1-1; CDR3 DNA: TGTGCCACCAGCAGAGATTTGGAGACTGAAGCTTTCTTT; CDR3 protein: CATSRDLETEAFF
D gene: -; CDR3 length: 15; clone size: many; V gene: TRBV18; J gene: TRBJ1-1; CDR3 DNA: TGTGCCAGCTCACCGTTTCTTGAGAGGGCAACGGAAGCTTTCTTT; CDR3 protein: CASSPFLERATEAFF
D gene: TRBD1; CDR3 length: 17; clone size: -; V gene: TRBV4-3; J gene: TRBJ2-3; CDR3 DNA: TGCGCCAGCAGCCAAGAGAGGGGACAGGGGGACACAGATACGCAGTATTTT; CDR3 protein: CASSQERGQGDTDTQYF
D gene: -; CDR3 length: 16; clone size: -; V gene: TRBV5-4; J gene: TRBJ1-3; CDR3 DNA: TGTGCCAGCAGCTTGGGTAGAGGGTTAGCTGGAAACACCATATATTTT; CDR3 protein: CASSLGRGLAGNTIYF
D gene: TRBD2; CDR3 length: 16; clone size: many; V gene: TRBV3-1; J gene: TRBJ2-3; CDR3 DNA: TGTGCCAGCAGCCTTAGGACTAGCGGGAGGGCCGATACGCAGTATTTT; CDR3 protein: CASSLRTSGRADTQYF
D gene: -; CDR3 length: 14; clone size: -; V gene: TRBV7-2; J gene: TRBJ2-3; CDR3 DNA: TGTGCCAGCAGCATTCGGACTAGCACAGATACGCAGTATTTT; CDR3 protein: CASSIRTSTDTQYF
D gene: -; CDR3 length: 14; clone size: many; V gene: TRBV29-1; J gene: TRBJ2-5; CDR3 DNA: TGCAGCGTTACACCCCGGGACGTTCGGGAGACCCAGTACTTC; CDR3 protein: CSVTPRDVRETQYF
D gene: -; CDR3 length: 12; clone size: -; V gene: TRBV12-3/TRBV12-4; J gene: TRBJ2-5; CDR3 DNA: TGTGCCAGCAGTCGGTGGTTGGAGACCCAGTACTTC; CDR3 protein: CASSRWLETQYF
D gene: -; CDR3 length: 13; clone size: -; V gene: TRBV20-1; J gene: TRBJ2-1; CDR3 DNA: TGCAGTGCACCGGGACTGATATACAATGACCAGTTCTTC; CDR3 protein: CSAPGLIYNDQFF
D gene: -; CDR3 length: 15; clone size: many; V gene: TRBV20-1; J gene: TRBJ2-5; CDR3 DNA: TGCAGTGCTAGAGATGAGTCAGACCTCCAAGAGACCCAGTACTTC; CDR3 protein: CSARDESDLQETQYF
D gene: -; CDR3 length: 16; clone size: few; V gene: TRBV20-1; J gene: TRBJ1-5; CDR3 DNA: TGCAGTGCTAGAGATCTGGGAAGGAAAAGGAATCAGCCCCAGCATTTT; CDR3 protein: CSARDLGRKRNQPQHF
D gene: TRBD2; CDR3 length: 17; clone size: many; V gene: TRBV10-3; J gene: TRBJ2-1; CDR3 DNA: TGTGCCATCAGCGAGCGGGAGGGCCGATTCCTTACCAATGAGCAGTTCTTC; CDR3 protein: CAISEREGRFLTNEQFF
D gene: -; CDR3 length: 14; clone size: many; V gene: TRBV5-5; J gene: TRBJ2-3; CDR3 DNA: TGTGCCAGCAGCTTGCCCGGATACACAGATACGCAGTATTTT; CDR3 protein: CASSLPGYTDTQYF
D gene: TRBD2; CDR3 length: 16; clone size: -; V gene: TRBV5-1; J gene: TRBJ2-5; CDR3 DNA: TGCGCCAGCAGCTGGACTAGCGGGAGGTTGACGGAGACCCAGTACTTC; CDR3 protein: CASSWTSGRLTETQYF
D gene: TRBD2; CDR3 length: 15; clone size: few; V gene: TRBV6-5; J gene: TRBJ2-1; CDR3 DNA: TGTGCCAGCAGTTACTTAGCGGGGGGGTACAATGAGCAGTTCTTC; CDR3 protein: CASSYLAGGYNEQFF
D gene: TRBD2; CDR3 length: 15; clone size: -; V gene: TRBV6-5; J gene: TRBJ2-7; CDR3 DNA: TGTGCCAGCAGTTCCCCAACGGGAGGGCCCTACGAGCAGTACTTC; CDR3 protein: CASSSPTGGPYEQYF
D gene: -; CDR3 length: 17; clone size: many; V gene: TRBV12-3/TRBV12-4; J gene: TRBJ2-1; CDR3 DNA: TGTGCCAGCAGTCAACCCCCGGGTGGACATTTCTACAATGAGCAGTTCTTC; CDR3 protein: CASSQPPGGHFYNEQFF
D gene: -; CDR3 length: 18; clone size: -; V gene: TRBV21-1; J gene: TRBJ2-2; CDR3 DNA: TGTGCCAGCAGCCCCAGACCACTGCCCAGCGAGAACACCGGGGAGCTGTTTTTT; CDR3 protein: CASSPRPLPSENTGELFF
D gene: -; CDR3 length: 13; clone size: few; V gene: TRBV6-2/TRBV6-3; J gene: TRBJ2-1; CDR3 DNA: TGTGCCAGCAGTTACTCGTGGCACAATGAGCAGTTCTTC; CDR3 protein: CASSYSWHNEQFF
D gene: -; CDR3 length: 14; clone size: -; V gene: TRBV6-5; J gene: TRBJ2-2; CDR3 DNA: TGTGCCAGCAGTTACAGGACGGGCACCGGGGAGCTGTTTTTT; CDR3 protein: CASSYRTGTGELFF